The 5 T cell receptor beta chains reported below all come from one sample, sequenced in a study of CD8 T cells in ankylosing spondylitis. TCRdb ran MiXCR on the 5' RACE reads and lists one entry per CDR3 protein. Here the sample spans about 340,000 distinct CDR3 sequences, roughly 14% being singletons. The sequenced sample consisted of blood, either unsorted or a sorted T cell fraction (not recorded which). These receptors originate from a male donor with ankylosing spondylitis or in good health (not recorded which).

This clonotype was detected a few times. Here the CDR3 DNA reads TGCGCCAGCAGCTTGTCTCTTCTAGCGGGGGGCCCGACAGATACGCAGTATTTT. This sequence encodes CASSLSLLAGGPTDTQYF. The chain links TRBV5-1 to TRBJ2-3; 11 bases are shared with TRBD2. The V gene end was trimmed by 1 base and the J gene end by 3 bases; junction bases not matched to a gene: 10. The CDR3 has 18 amino acids. CDR1 and CDR2 (germline): SGHRS, YFSETQ.

This chain joins TRBV11-2 and TRBJ2-1; 10 nucleotides align to TRBD2. CDR3 length: 14 amino acids. V was pared by 3 bases and J by 7 bases, with 3 bases of the junction left unmatched. The germline V gene encodes CDR1 SGHAT and CDR2 FQNNGV. The CDR3 here is CASSFGLAENEQFF. The CDR3 region has the DNA TGTGCCAGCAGCTTTGGACTAGCGGAAAATGAGCAGTTCTTC.

This clonotype occurred a few times. The chain uses TRBV9 and TRBJ1-5; perhaps TRBD1 as D (5 bases). The V and J ends lost 4 bases and 7 bases respectively, with 15 bases between them. The CDR3 extends over 14 amino acids. Germline CDR1 SGDLS, CDR2 YYNGEE. CDR3 amino acids: CASSHGSGGQPQHF. Written as DNA, the CDR3 is TGTGCCAGCAGCCACGGAAGTGGGGGACAGCCCCAGCATTTT.

The chain recombines TRBV20-1 with TRBJ2-5; D is undetermined. The CDR3 consists of 11 residues. Germline values: CDR1 DFQATT, CDR2 SNEGSKA (reference sequence). The V end lost 6 bases, the J end lost 2 bases, and 7 bases lay between the germline ends. The CDR3 DNA sequence: TGCAGTGCCAGGCCTCAAGAGACCCAGTACTTC. Its translation: CSARPQETQYF.

This chain connects TRBV12-3 or TRBV12-4 to TRBJ1-2, with 9 bases aligning to TRBD1. Trimming cost V 5 bases and J 7 bases; bases outside gene matches: 8. The CDR3 spans 14 residues. CDR3 sequence reads: CASSPPGQGGGYTF. The CDR3 DNA reads TGTGCCAGCAGTCCCCCGGGACAGGGAGGTGGCTACACCTTC.